This TCR delta chain was obtained from a study of γδ T cells in repeated Plasmodium falciparum infection. Study-wide context: Age- and gender-matched Australian children served as comparison for malaria-exposed Malian children. General study results and limits: Compared with Australian children, Malian Vdelta2-negative repertoires seemed more clonal, less diverse, less shared.

The CDR3 is 16 residues long. V dropped 1 base and J dropped 5; count of bases not matched to a gene: 9. Germline values: CDR1 TSWWSYY, CDR2 QGS. Vgamma9/Vdelta2+ and Vdelta2-negative gammadelta T cells were flow-sorted from PBMC for bulk sequencing. TRG and TRD sequences were obtained from every sorted gammadelta sample. TCRdb re-analyzed the multiplex PCR reads via CATT. The table lists 55,000 to 70,000 delta-chain clones, approximately 1.7% of them singletons. In this sample, this clone turned up many times. Its antigen is not identified. The V and J genes are TRDV1 and TRDJ1; TRDD3 matches at 8 bases. The sequence came from a pool of human donors (malaria-infected and uninfected, not separated). The specimen sequenced was gamma-delta T cells from blood. The CDR3 protein is CALGEQVRGYFDKLIF. In nucleotides, the CDR3 is TGTGCTCTTGGGGAACAAGTTCGGGGATACTTTGATAAACTCATCTTT.